This is a list of T cell receptor beta chains from one sample in a study of blood T cell repertoires in COVID-19. The method was immunoSEQ multiplex PCR; TCRdb's version includes in-frame clones alone and lacks a portion of them. The sample has some 150,000 clones, around 84% seen once. The sequencing sample was made of peripheral blood. Receptor source: a woman aged 60-75 years with acute or convalescent COVID-19. CDR3s include the opening cysteine and the closing phenylalanine or tryptophan. The order of the fields is CDR3 length, clone size, D gene, V gene, J gene, CDR3 DNA, CDR3 protein. The D gene is left open where the match is weak. Rows may omit the clone size; those that give it use once, few, many or a size class.

CDR3 length: 13
clone size: .
D gene: .
V gene: TRBV12-3/TRBV12-4
J gene: TRBJ1-5
CDR3 DNA: TGTGCCAGCAGGTCTAACGACTATCAGCCCCAGCATTTT
CDR3 protein: CASRSNDYQPQHF

CDR3 length: 13
clone size: .
D gene: .
V gene: TRBV6-5
J gene: TRBJ2-7
CDR3 DNA: TGTGCCAGCATGGTCAGGGGAACCTACGAGCAGTACTTC
CDR3 protein: CASMVRGTYEQYF

CDR3 length: 17
clone size: .
D gene: TRBD1
V gene: TRBV7-9
J gene: TRBJ2-1
CDR3 DNA: TGTGCCAGCGGACCTCATCTGGGACAGAGGTCCTACAATGAGCAGTTCTTC
CDR3 protein: CASGPHLGQRSYNEQFF

CDR3 length: 15
clone size: few
D gene: .
V gene: TRBV5-4
J gene: TRBJ1-2
CDR3 DNA: TGTGCCAGCAGCGGTTTGGGCTGGACTGCCGCTGGCTACACCTTC
CDR3 protein: CASSGLGWTAAGYTF

CDR3 length: 15
clone size: .
D gene: TRBD1
V gene: TRBV7-9
J gene: TRBJ1-4
CDR3 DNA: TGTGCCAGCAGTCAGGACAGGGGGCATTCTGAAAAACTGTTTTTT
CDR3 protein: CASSQDRGHSEKLFF

CDR3 length: 14
clone size: .
D gene: TRBD1
V gene: TRBV18
J gene: TRBJ1-1
CDR3 DNA: TGTGCCAGCTCAACAAACACAGGGGACACTGAAGCTTTCTTT
CDR3 protein: CASSTNTGDTEAFF

CDR3 length: 14
clone size: .
D gene: .
V gene: TRBV28
J gene: TRBJ1-1
CDR3 DNA: TGTGCCAGCAGTCCCTTGAGGGAGAACACTGAAGCTTTCTTT
CDR3 protein: CASSPLRENTEAFF

CDR3 length: 15
clone size: few
D gene: TRBD2
V gene: TRBV19
J gene: TRBJ2-1
CDR3 DNA: TGTGCCAGTAGTCAACTAGCGGGGGCCCTCAATGAGCAGTTCTTC
CDR3 protein: CASSQLAGALNEQFF

CDR3 length: 15
clone size: .
D gene: .
V gene: TRBV11-3
J gene: TRBJ1-1
CDR3 DNA: TGTGCCAGCAGCTTGGGATCGAAGGGAGGCACTGAAGCTTTCTTT
CDR3 protein: CASSLGSKGGTEAFF

CDR3 length: 15
clone size: .
D gene: TRBD1
V gene: TRBV5-4
J gene: TRBJ1-6
CDR3 DNA: TGTGCCAGCAGATTGGACAGGGGTTATAATTCACCCCTCCACTTT
CDR3 protein: CASRLDRGYNSPLHF

CDR3 length: 16
clone size: .
D gene: TRBD2
V gene: TRBV19
J gene: TRBJ2-3
CDR3 DNA: TGTGCCAGTAGCCTTTTGCGCGGACTAGGGACAGATACGCAGTATTTT
CDR3 protein: CASSLLRGLGTDTQYF

CDR3 length: 14
clone size: .
D gene: TRBD1
V gene: TRBV7-8
J gene: TRBJ2-1
CDR3 DNA: TGTGCCAGCAGCCCAAGACAGGGTACGAGCGGGCAGTTCTTC
CDR3 protein: CASSPRQGTSGQFF

CDR3 length: 14
clone size: .
D gene: TRBD1
V gene: TRBV2
J gene: TRBJ1-5
CDR3 DNA: TGTGCCAGCAGGGGGACAGGGGGAGACCAGCCCCAGCATTTT
CDR3 protein: CASRGTGGDQPQHF

CDR3 length: 16
clone size: once
D gene: TRBD1
V gene: TRBV6-6
J gene: TRBJ1-2
CDR3 DNA: TGTGCCAGCAGTTACTCTCGGACAGGGGACGACTATGGCTACACCTTC
CDR3 protein: CASSYSRTGDDYGYTF

CDR3 length: 12
clone size: .
D gene: .
V gene: TRBV4-3
J gene: TRBJ2-2
CDR3 DNA: TGCGCCAGCAGCTCCCTCCCGGGGGAGCTGTTTTTT
CDR3 protein: CASSSLPGELFF

CDR3 length: 18
clone size: .
D gene: TRBD2
V gene: TRBV19
J gene: TRBJ2-2
CDR3 DNA: TGTGCCAGTAGTTCCAAGACTAGCGGGGGGGCCCCCGCCGGGGAGCTGTTTTTT
CDR3 protein: CASSSKTSGGAPAGELFF

CDR3 length: 11
clone size: few
D gene: .
V gene: TRBV12-3/TRBV12-4
J gene: TRBJ1-2
CDR3 DNA: TGTGCCAGCAGTACAGATCCTGGCTACACCTTC
CDR3 protein: CASSTDPGYTF

CDR3 length: 16
clone size: .
D gene: .
V gene: TRBV19
J gene: TRBJ2-5
CDR3 DNA: TGTGCCAGTAGTATAGATGCCGGGACAAAACCGGAGACCCAGTACTTC
CDR3 protein: CASSIDAGTKPETQYF

CDR3 length: 16
clone size: .
D gene: .
V gene: TRBV14
J gene: TRBJ2-1
CDR3 DNA: TGTGCCAGCAGCCACCTCAACCGACAGGTCCACAATGAGCAGTTCTTC
CDR3 protein: CASSHLNRQVHNEQFF

CDR3 length: 14
clone size: .
D gene: .
V gene: TRBV9
J gene: TRBJ2-3
CDR3 DNA: TGTGCCAGCAGCCCCCCCCCTTTCACAGATACGCAGTATTTT
CDR3 protein: CASSPPPFTDTQYF

CDR3 length: 16
clone size: .
D gene: TRBD1
V gene: TRBV3-1/TRBV3-2
J gene: TRBJ1-3
CDR3 DNA: TGTGCCAGCAGCCAAGAAGGGGGCTCAGGTGGAAACACCATATATTTT
CDR3 protein: CASSQEGGSGGNTIYF

CDR3 length: 15
clone size: .
D gene: .
V gene: TRBV3-1/TRBV3-2
J gene: TRBJ1-5
CDR3 DNA: TGTGCCAGCAGCCCGGATAACAGGAAGCATCAGCCCCAGCATTTT
CDR3 protein: CASSPDNRKHQPQHF

CDR3 length: 16
clone size: .
D gene: TRBD2
V gene: TRBV6-2/TRBV6-3
J gene: TRBJ2-5
CDR3 DNA: TGTGCCAGCAGTTCGACTAGCGGGCCTCCACAGGAGACCCAGTACTTC
CDR3 protein: CASSSTSGPPQETQYF

CDR3 length: 15
clone size: .
D gene: .
V gene: TRBV7-2
J gene: TRBJ1-3
CDR3 DNA: TGTGCCAGCAGCTTATCAGGGGCGTGGGGAAACACCATATATTTT
CDR3 protein: CASSLSGAWGNTIYF

CDR3 length: 15
clone size: .
D gene: .
V gene: TRBV6-6
J gene: TRBJ2-2
CDR3 DNA: TGTGCCAGCAGTCGAATCGGACGGGGGACCGGGGAGCTGTTTTTT
CDR3 protein: CASSRIGRGTGELFF

CDR3 length: 16
clone size: .
D gene: TRBD2
V gene: TRBV28
J gene: TRBJ2-3
CDR3 DNA: TGTGCCAGCAGTTCGACTAGCGGGAGTAGCACAGATACGCAGTATTTT
CDR3 protein: CASSSTSGSSTDTQYF

CDR3 length: 14
clone size: once
D gene: .
V gene: TRBV9
J gene: TRBJ2-7
CDR3 DNA: TGTGCCAGCAGCGTCTCTGCGTCTACCTACGAGCAGTACTTC
CDR3 protein: CASSVSASTYEQYF

CDR3 length: 13
clone size: .
D gene: .
V gene: TRBV5-4
J gene: TRBJ2-3
CDR3 DNA: TGTGCCAGCAGCTTGACTAGTACAGATACGCAGTATTTT
CDR3 protein: CASSLTSTDTQYF

CDR3 length: 16
clone size: .
D gene: TRBD1
V gene: TRBV5-1
J gene: TRBJ2-2
CDR3 DNA: TGCGCCAGCAGCTTATCAGGGGGTGATCTAACCGGGGAGCTGTTTTTT
CDR3 protein: CASSLSGGDLTGELFF

CDR3 length: 14
clone size: medium-sized
D gene: .
V gene: TRBV5-1
J gene: TRBJ1-6
CDR3 DNA: TGCGCCAGCACCCTGGGACTCTTTAATTCACCCCTCCACTTT
CDR3 protein: CASTLGLFNSPLHF

CDR3 length: 13
clone size: .
D gene: .
V gene: TRBV27
J gene: TRBJ2-6
CDR3 DNA: TGTGCCAGCCAAGATGGCGGGGCCAACGTCCTGACTTTC
CDR3 protein: CASQDGGANVLTF

CDR3 length: 15
clone size: .
D gene: .
V gene: TRBV9
J gene: TRBJ1-2
CDR3 DNA: TGTGCCAGCAGCCCCGCGCCCGACACTAGGGATGGCTACACCTTC
CDR3 protein: CASSPAPDTRDGYTF

CDR3 length: 15
clone size: .
D gene: .
V gene: TRBV28
J gene: TRBJ1-5
CDR3 DNA: TGTGCCAGCAGTCTTACTAGTCCCCACAATCAGCCCCAGCATTTT
CDR3 protein: CASSLTSPHNQPQHF

CDR3 length: 11
clone size: .
D gene: .
V gene: TRBV20-1
J gene: TRBJ2-7
CDR3 DNA: TGCAGTGCGACAAGCCCGGGGGAGCAGTACTTC
CDR3 protein: CSATSPGEQYF

CDR3 length: 15
clone size: .
D gene: TRBD1
V gene: TRBV3-1/TRBV3-2
J gene: TRBJ1-2
CDR3 DNA: TGTGCCAGCAGCCAGGACCGGGACAGGGATTATGGCTACACCTTC
CDR3 protein: CASSQDRDRDYGYTF

CDR3 length: 13
clone size: .
D gene: .
V gene: TRBV3-1/TRBV3-2
J gene: TRBJ1-5
CDR3 DNA: TGTGCCAGCAGCTACGGGTTCAATCAGCCCCAGCATTTT
CDR3 protein: CASSYGFNQPQHF

CDR3 length: 16
clone size: .
D gene: .
V gene: TRBV11-2
J gene: TRBJ2-3
CDR3 DNA: TGTGCCAGCAGCCTCATTCGGGGACTCCGGGGAGATACGCAGTATTTT
CDR3 protein: CASSLIRGLRGDTQYF

CDR3 length: 17
clone size: once
D gene: .
V gene: TRBV5-5
J gene: TRBJ1-5
CDR3 DNA: TGTGCCAGCAGCTTGGACGGCATGATTCGGGGGGATCAGCCCCAGCATTTT
CDR3 protein: CASSLDGMIRGDQPQHF

CDR3 length: 16
clone size: .
D gene: .
V gene: TRBV5-1
J gene: TRBJ2-2
CDR3 DNA: TGCGCCAGCAGAAACAAGACGGGACACTTACACCGGGGAGCTGTTTTT
CDR3 protein: CASRNKTGHLHRGAVF

CDR3 length: 14
clone size: few
D gene: .
V gene: TRBV5-5
J gene: TRBJ1-2
CDR3 DNA: TGTGCCAGCAGCCCGGACAGTGGGGGCTATGGCTACACCTTC
CDR3 protein: CASSPDSGGYGYTF

CDR3 length: 16
clone size: .
D gene: .
V gene: TRBV5-4
J gene: TRBJ2-7
CDR3 DNA: TGTGCCAGCAGCCGGGCGGGCGGCTCAAGTAGATACGAGCAGTACTTC
CDR3 protein: CASSRAGGSSRYEQYF

CDR3 length: 16
clone size: .
D gene: .
V gene: TRBV24-1
J gene: TRBJ2-5
CDR3 DNA: TGTGCCACCAGTGATAACCAAGTAGCGGCCCAAGAGACCCAGTACTTC
CDR3 protein: CATSDNQVAAQETQYF

CDR3 length: 15
clone size: .
D gene: TRBD1
V gene: TRBV9
J gene: TRBJ1-1
CDR3 DNA: TGTGCCAGCAGCATAACAGGGGGGGCGGTGACTGAAGCTTTCTTT
CDR3 protein: CASSITGGAVTEAFF

CDR3 length: 13
clone size: .
D gene: .
V gene: TRBV30
J gene: TRBJ1-2
CDR3 DNA: TGTGCCTTGGTCGATCCGGGGGTCTATGGCTACACCTTC
CDR3 protein: CALVDPGVYGYTF

CDR3 length: 13
clone size: .
D gene: .
V gene: TRBV18
J gene: TRBJ1-6
CDR3 DNA: TGTGCCAGCTCGGGAGGGCCGAATTCACCCCTCCACTTT
CDR3 protein: CASSGGPNSPLHF

CDR3 length: 15
clone size: .
D gene: TRBD1
V gene: TRBV10-3
J gene: TRBJ2-5
CDR3 DNA: TGTGCCATCAGTGAGCCCGGGACAGGGGAGGAGACCCAGTACTTC
CDR3 protein: CAISEPGTGEETQYF

CDR3 length: 15
clone size: .
D gene: TRBD1
V gene: TRBV6-5
J gene: TRBJ2-7
CDR3 DNA: TGTGCCAGCAGTTACTCGACAGGGGTAACCTACGAGCAGTACTTC
CDR3 protein: CASSYSTGVTYEQYF